This record looks at one TCR beta chain sequence and its context. Participant reports of clinical history set cohort assignment. Cohort 3 recovery required two negative PCRs, clearance, or symptom resolution. V gave up 5 bases and J gave up 4 bases; unmatched junction bases: 5. CDR3 size: 14 residues. Germline V gives CDR1 MDHEN, CDR2 SYDVKM. The source of the sample is a study of blood T cell repertoires in COVID-19. Across the whole study: The United States, Italy and Spain were the sources of the acute and convalescent COVID-19 samples. T cells, B-cell-depleted T cells, or PBMCs provided the cDNA or gDNA that served as material.

The data were produced by immunoSEQ multiplex PCR, yet TCRdb's version contains in-frame clones alone and is incomplete. The sample records roughly 380,000 clones, 87% being singletons. This clonotype originated in a man aged 25-45 years who had recovered from COVID-19. The chain uses TRBV28 and TRBJ2-1; 7 bases align to TRBD1. Sequenced input: PBMCs or T cells enriched from blood (not recorded which). The CDR3 nucleotides read TGTGCCAGCAGTCCACCGACAGGGTACAATGAGCAGTTCTTC. It encodes CASSPPTGYNEQFF.